Below, 27 T cell receptor beta chains from the same sample are listed, as sequenced in a study of cytomegalovirus exposure and HLA in healthy donors. Repertoires were generated with immunoSEQ multiplex PCR, while TCRdb's copy carries only in-frame clones and drops some. The repertoire holds approximately 160,000 clones, with approximately 89% as singletons. Sequencing used PBMCs. All receptors come from a woman aged 18-29 years in good health and CMV-seropositive.

The genes are TRBV6-1 and TRBJ1-1; 9 positions match TRBD1. Trimming removed 5 bases from V and 4 bases from J; junction bases left unmatched: 5. CDR1 and CDR2 from the germline V gene are MNHNS and SASEGT. This CDR3 spans 14 amino acids. This CDR3 is CASSRPGQGTEAFF. The CDR3 bases are TGTGCCAGCAGTCGACCGGGACAGGGCACTGAAGCTTTCTTT.

V and J are TRBV14 and TRBJ2-5; no clear D. The CDR3 is 12 amino acids. Germline V CDR1 and CDR2: SGHDN, FVKESK. Trimming left V 3 bases short and J 3 bases short, with 5 bases between. The CDR3 is CASSHLKETQYF. CDR3 DNA sequence: TGTGCCAGCAGCCACCTAAAAGAGACCCAGTACTTC.

CDR3 residues: CASSTDISSYNEQFF. As DNA, the CDR3 is TGTGCCAGTAGTACGGACATTAGCTCCTACAATGAGCAGTTCTTC. This chain joins TRBV19 and TRBJ2-1, with D maybe TRBD1 (5 bases). Per the germline V gene, CDR1 is LNHDA and CDR2 is SQIVND (reference sequence). This CDR3 has 15 residues. V lost 4 bases to trimming and J lost 0 bases, with 10 bases between them.

DNA of the CDR3: TGTGCCAGCAGTTTTTGGACTTCGGGAACTAACTATGGCTACACCTTC. Translated: CASSFWTSGTNYGYTF. The rearrangement links TRBV28 to TRBJ1-2; D gene ambiguous. CDR3 size: 16 residues. Trimming left V 3 bases short and J 0 bases short, with 14 bases between. Germline CDR1 is MDHEN and CDR2 is SYDVKM.

This clone was picked up a small number of times. V gene TRBV6-5 combines with J gene TRBJ2-1, with 12 positions matching TRBD2. V gave up 0 bases and J gave up 5 bases; unmatched junction bases: 2. The CDR3 consists of 16 residues. Per germline, CDR1 MNHEY and CDR2 SVGAGI. The CDR3 spells CASSYSWTSGDNEQFF. The CDR3 nucleotides read TGTGCCAGCAGTTACTCGTGGACTAGCGGGGACAATGAGCAGTTCTTC.

V and J are TRBV7-6 and TRBJ1-1; 9 bases align to TRBD1. This CDR3 contains 15 residues. Germline V lookup: CDR1 SGHVS, CDR2 FNYEAQ. Trimming took 4 bases from V and 4 from J; bases not matched to a gene: 7. Here the CDR3 reads CASSSQTGGLTEAFF. CDR3 in DNA: TGTGCCAGCAGCTCCCAGACAGGGGGGCTCACTGAAGCTTTCTTT.

The chain has TRBV19 and TRBJ2-1, with D hard to call. Germline V lookup: CDR1 LNHDA, CDR2 SQIVND (reference sequence). The CDR3 extends over 13 amino acids. V gave up 6 bases and J gave up 1 base, with 7 bases separating them. The CDR3 reads CASSRESYNEQFF. The CDR3 nucleotides are TGTGCCAGTAGCCGAGAGTCCTACAATGAGCAGTTCTTC.

This clone was observed once. The chain joins TRBV2 to TRBJ2-1; weak D call: TRBD1 (5 bases). CDR1 is SNHLY and CDR2 is FYNNEI in the germline V gene. The CDR3 extends over 13 amino acids. V was pared by 5 bases and J by 8 bases, with 13 bases between. The CDR3 is CASSLLGADEQFF. CDR3 sequence (DNA): TGTGCCAGCAGTTTATTAGGGGCAGATGAGCAGTTCTTC.

On this clone: Other DNA sequences in this specimen translate into the identical CDR3. The chain uses TRBV28 and TRBJ2-7; unclear D gene. The CDR3 is made up of 12 amino acids. Germline V gives CDR1 MDHEN, CDR2 SYDVKM. V was shortened by 5 bases and J by 3 bases, with 8 bases between the two germline ends. As DNA, the CDR3 is TGTGCCAGCAGTCCCCGGGTCTACGAGCAGTACTTC. Translation: CASSPRVYEQYF.

The rearrangement links TRBV30 to TRBJ2-3; D not certain. Germline assignment: CDR1 GTSNPN and CDR2 SVGIG (reference sequence). V lost 4 bases and J 4 bases, leaving 9 bases between the germline ends. The CDR3 runs to 12 residues. As DNA, the CDR3 is TGTGCCTGGACCCGGTTGGCAGATACGCAGTATTTT. This translates into CAWTRLADTQYF.

This rearrangement joins TRBV4-1 to TRBJ1-4, with D maybe TRBD1 (5 bases). V was cut by 4 bases and J by 5 bases, with 14 bases left in between. The CDR3 has 15 amino acids. From germline, CDR1 is MGHRA and CDR2 YSYEKL. CDR3 protein: CASSPPSGGNEKLFF. The CDR3 region has the DNA TGCGCCAGCAGCCCTCCCAGCGGGGGGAATGAAAAACTGTTTTTT.

This chain links TRBV11-3 with TRBJ2-7; D gene ambiguous. Trimming stripped 5 bases from V and 0 bases from J, with 11 bases between. Per the germline V gene, CDR1 is SGHNT and CDR2 is YENEEA. There are 14 residues in the CDR3. The DNA for the CDR3 is TGTGCCAGCAGCGTTATACAGAGCTCCTACGAGCAGTACTTC. This codes for CASSVIQSSYEQYF.

This rearrangement joins TRBV6-5 to TRBJ1-2, with 8 bases matching TRBD1. This CDR3 is 15 amino acids long. Per the germline V gene, CDR1 is MNHEY and CDR2 is SVGAGI. The trim removed 7 bases at V and 1 base at J, leaving 8 bases unmatched. DNA of the CDR3: TGTGCCAGCATCCCGACAGGGGCGAGTAACTATGGCTACACCTTC. Translated: CASIPTGASNYGYTF.

This chain links TRBV10-3 with TRBJ2-7; 9 nucleotides line up with TRBD1. The V segment lost 2 bases and the J segment 2 bases; nucleotides outside the gene matches: 19. CDR1 and CDR2 (germline): ENHRY, SYGVKD. This CDR3 has 20 residues. In DNA form, the CDR3 reads TGTGCCATCAGTGAGCGGGGAGGACAGGGGTTGTCCATATCAACCTACGAGCAGTACTTC. Translated: CAISERGGQGLSISTYEQYF.

The chain is built from TRBV21-1 and TRBJ1-5; the D call in the table, TRBD1, was not verified against the DNA. TRBV21-1 is a documented pseudogene. This CDR3 has 17 residues. CDR3 residues: CASSGNRGCYSNQPQHF. DNA for the CDR3: TGTGCCAGCAGTGGAAACAGGGGGTGTTATAGCAATCAGCCCCAGCATTTT.

V and J are TRBV5-1 and TRBJ1-1, with 7 bases fitting TRBD1. V gave up 1 base and J gave up 7 bases; unmatched junction bases: 10. Germline V gives CDR1 SGHRS, CDR2 YFSETQ. CDR3 length equals 15 residues. CDR3: CASSLNGQVPNEAFF. The CDR3, as DNA: TGCGCCAGCAGCTTGAACGGACAGGTACCCAATGAAGCTTTCTTT.

The genes are TRBV11-3 and TRBJ2-3, with 13 positions matching TRBD2. From germline, CDR1 is SGHNT and CDR2 YENEEA. This CDR3 region has 17 residues. V trimming: 1 base; J trimming: 7 bases; junction bases outside the gene matches: 8. CDR3 sequence: CASSLGPGLAGVNTQYF. The DNA of the CDR3 is TGTGCCAGCAGCTTAGGGCCCGGACTAGCGGGAGTTAATACGCAGTATTTT. The full variable domain, completed using reference TRBV11-3 and TRBJ2-3, is EAGVVQSPRYKIIEKKQPVAFWCNPISGHNTLYWYLQNLGQGPELLIRYENEEAVDDSQLPKDRFSAERLKGVDSTLKIQPAELGDSAVYLCASSLGPGLAGVNTQYFGPGTRLTVL.

The chain is built from TRBV27 and TRBJ1-2; TRBD1 might be the D (6 bases). V lost 5 bases and J 6 bases, leaving 13 bases between the germline ends. Germline-derived CDR1 and CDR2 are MNHEY and SMNVEV (reference sequence). The CDR3 covers 13 residues. CDR3: CASSLRGPHGYTF. The CDR3 nucleotides are TGTGCCAGCAGTCTCAGGGGCCCTCATGGCTACACCTTC.

The V call is TRBV5-6, the J call TRBJ2-2; the D is unclear. The CDR3 spans 15 residues. Germline CDR1 SGHDT, CDR2 YYEEEE. Trimming cost V 1 base and J 3 bases, with 10 bases left between them. CDR3 residues: CASSLLQVYTGELFF. In DNA, the CDR3 is TGTGCCAGCAGCTTGTTGCAGGTGTACACCGGGGAGCTGTTTTTT. The full variable domain, in which reference TRBV5-6 and TRBJ2-2 provide the parts outside the CDR3, is DAGVTQSPTHLIKTRGQQVTLRCSPKSGHDTVSWYQQALGQGPQFIFQYYEEEERQRGNFPDRFSGHQFPNYSSELNVNALLLGDSALYLCASSLLQVYTGELFFGEGSRLTVL.

The rearrangement links TRBV10-1 to TRBJ2-2; the D is unclear. V was cut by 0 bases and J by 4 bases, with 3 bases left in between. The CDR3 is 13 residues long. From germline, CDR1 is WNHNN and CDR2 SYGVQD (reference sequence). For the CDR3, the DNA is TGCGCCAGCAGTGAGTCCATCACCGGGGAGCTGTTTTTT. It is translated as CASSESITGELFF.

V and J are TRBV18 and TRBJ1-4; tentative D call: TRBD1 (5 bases). Germline-derived CDR1 and CDR2 are KGHSH and LQKENI. The V gene lost 1 base and the J gene lost 4 bases, with 16 bases spanning the gap. The CDR3 length is 17 residues. In nucleotides, the CDR3 is TGTGCCAGCTCACCACAGGAGGTCGGGGGAAATAATGAAAAACTGTTTTTT. Translating gives CASSPQEVGGNNEKLFF.

This clone was found once. This chain uses TRBV7-6 with TRBJ2-5; tentative D call: TRBD1 (5 bases). The V end was cut by 1 base, the J end by 4 bases, with 10 bases between. The CDR3 runs to 14 residues. From germline, CDR1 is SGHVS and CDR2 FNYEAQ. CDR3 sequence (DNA): TGTGCCAGCAGCTTAGAGGCAGGGATAGAGACCCAGTACTTC. It encodes CASSLEAGIETQYF.

The chain recombines TRBV6-6 with TRBJ1-1; D is unclear. The CDR3 has 13 residues. V was cut by 0 bases and J by 11 bases, with 13 bases left in between. The germline CDR1 and CDR2 sequences are MNHNY and SVGAGI (reference sequence). The DNA for the CDR3 is TGTGCCAGCAGTTACTCGAGAATTGCTGGTGCTTTCTTT. This gives the protein CASSYSRIAGAFF.

This chain uses TRBV4-1 with TRBJ1-1, with 9 bases fitting TRBD1. V was pared by 5 bases and J by 5 bases, with 6 bases of the junction left unmatched. The CDR3 contains 14 residues. Germline CDR1 and CDR2: MGHRA and YSYEKL. The DNA of the CDR3 is TGCGCCAGCAGCGTGACAGGGGGAAGGACTGAAGCTTTCTTT. Its protein is CASSVTGGRTEAFF.

The V gene is TRBV28, the J gene TRBJ1-2, with TRBD1 as a possible D gene (5 bases). The CDR3 spans 12 residues. V lost 1 base to trimming and J lost 11 bases, with 11 bases between them. Germline V gene sequence: CDR1 MDHEN, CDR2 SYDVKM. CDR3: CASSLYRTGYTF. CDR3 nucleotides: TGTGCCAGCAGTTTATATCGCACAGGATACACCTTC.

The genes are TRBV5-1 and TRBJ1-1, with D unclear. V lost 0 bases, J lost 0 bases, and 9 bases lay in between. This CDR3 contains 15 residues. Germline values: CDR1 SGHRS, CDR2 YFSETQ. The CDR3 reads CASSLGRLVNTEAFF. Written as DNA, the CDR3 is TGCGCCAGCAGCTTGGGGAGGCTGGTGAACACTGAAGCTTTCTTT. Variable domain in full (rest from reference TRBV5-1 and TRBJ1-1): KAGVTQTPRYLIKTRGQQVTLSCSPISGHRSVSWYQQTPGQGLQFLFEYFSETQRNKGNFPGRFSGRQFSNSRSEMNVSTLELGDSALYLCASSLGRLVNTEAFFGQGTRLTVV.

Here the CDR3 DNA reads TGCGCCAGCAGCCAAGAAACAGGGGACAATGAGCAGTTCTTC. The encoded protein is CASSQETGDNEQFF. J is TRBJ2-1 and V is TRBV4-3; 7 nucleotides line up with TRBD1. The germline V gene encodes CDR1 LGHNA and CDR2 YSLEER. The CDR3 is 14 residues long. The V gene end was trimmed by 0 bases and the J gene end by 5 bases; junction bases not matched to a gene: 1.